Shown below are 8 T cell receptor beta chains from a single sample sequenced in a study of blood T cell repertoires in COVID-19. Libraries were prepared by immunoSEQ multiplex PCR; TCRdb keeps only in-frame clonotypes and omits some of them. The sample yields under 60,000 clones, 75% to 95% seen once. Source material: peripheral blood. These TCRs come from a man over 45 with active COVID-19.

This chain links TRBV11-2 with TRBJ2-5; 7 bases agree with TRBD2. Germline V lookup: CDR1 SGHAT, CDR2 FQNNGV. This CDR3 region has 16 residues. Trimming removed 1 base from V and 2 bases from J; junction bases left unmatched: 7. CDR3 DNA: TGTGCCAGCAGCTTAGGAAGTTGGGGGGGACAAGAGACCCAGTACTTC. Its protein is CASSLGSWGGQETQYF.

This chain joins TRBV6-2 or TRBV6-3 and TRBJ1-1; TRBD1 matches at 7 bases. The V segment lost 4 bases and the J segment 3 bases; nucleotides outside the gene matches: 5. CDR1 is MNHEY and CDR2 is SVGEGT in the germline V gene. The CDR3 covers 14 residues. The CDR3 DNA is TGTGCCAGCAGTTCAAATACAGGGGACACTGAAGCTTTCTTT. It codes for CASSSNTGDTEAFF.

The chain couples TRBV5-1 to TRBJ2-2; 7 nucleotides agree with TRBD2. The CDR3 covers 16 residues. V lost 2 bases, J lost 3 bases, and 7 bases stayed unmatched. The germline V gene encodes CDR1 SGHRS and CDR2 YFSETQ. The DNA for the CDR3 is TGCGCCAGCAGCTTCACGGGGGGACGTTACACCGGGGAGCTGTTTTTT. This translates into CASSFTGGRYTGELFF.

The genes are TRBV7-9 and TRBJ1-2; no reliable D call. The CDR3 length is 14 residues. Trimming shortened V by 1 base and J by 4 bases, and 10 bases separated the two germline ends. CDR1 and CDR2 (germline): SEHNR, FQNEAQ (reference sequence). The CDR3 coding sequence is TGTGCCAGCAGCTTAGAAGGGCGGGGCTATGGCTACACCTTC. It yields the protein CASSLEGRGYGYTF.

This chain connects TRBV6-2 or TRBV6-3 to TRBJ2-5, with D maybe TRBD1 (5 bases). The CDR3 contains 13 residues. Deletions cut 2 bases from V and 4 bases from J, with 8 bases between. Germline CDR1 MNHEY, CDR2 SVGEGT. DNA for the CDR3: TGTGCCAGCAGTTACGACAGTAGAGAGACCCAGTACTTC. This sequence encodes CASSYDSRETQYF.

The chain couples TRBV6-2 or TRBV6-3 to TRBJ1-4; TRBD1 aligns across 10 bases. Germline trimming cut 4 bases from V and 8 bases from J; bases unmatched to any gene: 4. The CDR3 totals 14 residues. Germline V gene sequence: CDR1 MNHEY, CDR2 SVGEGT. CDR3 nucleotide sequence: TGTGCCAGCAGTTTGACAGGGGGCCGCGAAAAACTGTTTTTT. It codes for CASSLTGGREKLFF.

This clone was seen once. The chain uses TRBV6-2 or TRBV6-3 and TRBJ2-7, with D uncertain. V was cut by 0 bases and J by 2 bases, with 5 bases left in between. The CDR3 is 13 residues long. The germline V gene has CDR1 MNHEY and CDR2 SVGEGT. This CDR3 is CASSYSRAYEQYF. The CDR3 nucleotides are TGTGCCAGCAGTTACTCGCGAGCCTACGAGCAGTACTTC.

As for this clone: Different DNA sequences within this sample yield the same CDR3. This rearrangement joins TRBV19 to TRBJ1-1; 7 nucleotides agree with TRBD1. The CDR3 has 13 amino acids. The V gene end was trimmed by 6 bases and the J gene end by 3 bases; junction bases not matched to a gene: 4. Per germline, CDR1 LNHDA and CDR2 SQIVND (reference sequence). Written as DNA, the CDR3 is TGTGCCAGTAGCAGACAGGGCGACACTGAAGCTTTCTTT. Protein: CASSRQGDTEAFF.